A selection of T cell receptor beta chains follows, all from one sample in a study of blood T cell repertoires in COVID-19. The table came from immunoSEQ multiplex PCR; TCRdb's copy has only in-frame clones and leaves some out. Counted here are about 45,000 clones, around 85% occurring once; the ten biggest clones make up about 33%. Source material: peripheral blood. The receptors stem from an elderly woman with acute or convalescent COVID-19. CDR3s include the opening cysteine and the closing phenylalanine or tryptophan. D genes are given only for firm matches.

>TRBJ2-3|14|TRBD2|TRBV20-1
CSASVAGSTDTQYF
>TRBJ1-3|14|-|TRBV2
CASTLSGVGNTIYF
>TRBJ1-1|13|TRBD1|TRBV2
CASSYRGNTEAFF
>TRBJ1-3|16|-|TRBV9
CASSGRTGSSGNTIYF
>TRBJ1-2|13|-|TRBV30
CAWTQGLGYGYTF
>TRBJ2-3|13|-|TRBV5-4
CASKLGGTDTQYF
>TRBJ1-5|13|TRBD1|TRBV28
CATIQGVYQPQHF
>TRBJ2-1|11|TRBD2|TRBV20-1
CSARGGDEQFF
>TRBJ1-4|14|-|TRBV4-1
CASSPGLPGEKLFF
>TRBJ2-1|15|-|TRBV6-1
CASSEGGLDYNEQFF
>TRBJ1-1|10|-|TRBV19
CVKRGLRAFF
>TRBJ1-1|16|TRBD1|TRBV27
CASSSRQGAKDTEAFF
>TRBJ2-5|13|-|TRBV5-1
CASTLDNQETQYF
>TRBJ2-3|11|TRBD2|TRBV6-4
CASSEGLVQYF
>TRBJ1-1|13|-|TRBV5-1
CASSASVNTEAFF
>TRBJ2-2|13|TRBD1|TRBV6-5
CASRNRGTGELFF
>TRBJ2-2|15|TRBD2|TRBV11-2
CASNIAGTNTGELFF
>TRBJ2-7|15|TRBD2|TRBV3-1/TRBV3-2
CASSLLTPGLSEQYF
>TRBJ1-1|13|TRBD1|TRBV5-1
CASSATGDTEAFF
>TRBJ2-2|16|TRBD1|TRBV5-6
CASSRLEDRAIGELFF
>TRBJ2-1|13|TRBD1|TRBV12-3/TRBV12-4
CASSRRQGNEQFF
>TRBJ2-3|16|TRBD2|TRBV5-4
CASSQGLAGASDTQYF
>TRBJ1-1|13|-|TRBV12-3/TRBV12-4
CASRPSGNTEAFF
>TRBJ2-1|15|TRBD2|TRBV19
CASSPVSGVVNEQFF
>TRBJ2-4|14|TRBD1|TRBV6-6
CACLSGTGDSIQYF
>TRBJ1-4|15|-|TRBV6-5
CASSLESATNEKLFF
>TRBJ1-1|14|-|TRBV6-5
CASSPMGRNTEAFF
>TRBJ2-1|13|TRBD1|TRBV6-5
CASRPGQYNEQFF
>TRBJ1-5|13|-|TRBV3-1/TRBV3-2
CASSQGATQPQHF
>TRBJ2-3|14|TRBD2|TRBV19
CASVAGGRTDTQYF
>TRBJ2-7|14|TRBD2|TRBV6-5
CASSPDPSGRKVYF
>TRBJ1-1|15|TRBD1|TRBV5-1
CASSLGTGGPTEAFF
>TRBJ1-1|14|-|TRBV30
CAWSVGVLNTEAFF
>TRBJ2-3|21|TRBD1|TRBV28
CASRSSLKRTGGETIRDTQYF
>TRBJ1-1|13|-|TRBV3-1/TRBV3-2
CASSARNRVGAFF
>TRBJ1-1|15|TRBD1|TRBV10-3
CAIRDRGPPNTEAFF
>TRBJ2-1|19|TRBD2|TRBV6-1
CASSEDRSGRVRLTNEQFF
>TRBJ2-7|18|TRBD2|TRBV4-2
CASSQRESGGRSSYEQYF
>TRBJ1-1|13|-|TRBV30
CAWSRGRVTEAFF
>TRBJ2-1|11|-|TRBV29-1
CSVDYYNEQFF
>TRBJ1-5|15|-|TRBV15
CATSREPRDGQPQHF
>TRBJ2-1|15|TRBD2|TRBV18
CASSPRTSVGNEQFF
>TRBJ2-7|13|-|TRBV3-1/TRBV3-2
CASSRTNSYEQYF
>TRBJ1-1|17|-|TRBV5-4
CASSLDPLGQMNTEAFF
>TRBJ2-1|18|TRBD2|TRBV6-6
CASSPPSYGGGVYNEQFF
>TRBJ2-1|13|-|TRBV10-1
CASSDPGIGEQFF
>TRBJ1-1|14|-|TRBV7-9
CASSSTGLNTEAFF
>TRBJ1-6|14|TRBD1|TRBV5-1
CASRPGQIVSPLHF
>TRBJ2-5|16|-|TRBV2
CASSLWTLPYQETQYF
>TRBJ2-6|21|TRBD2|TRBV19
CASSPKGPAGGLNSGANVLTF
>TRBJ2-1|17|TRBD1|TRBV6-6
CASSPRTGAKPYNEQFF
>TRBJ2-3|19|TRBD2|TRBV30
CAWSLPRLAGGTSTDTQYF
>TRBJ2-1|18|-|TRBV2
CASSGPGWNTVATNEQFF
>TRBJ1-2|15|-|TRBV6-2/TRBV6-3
CASSQYRWADYGYTF
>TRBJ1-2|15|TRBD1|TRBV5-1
CASSPNPGGHYGYTF